This TCR beta chain was retrieved from a study of T cell changes during pregnancy in multiple sclerosis. Clones were read by immunoSEQ multiplex PCR, and TCRdb kept only the in-frame ones, dropping some. Among roughly 100,000 clones listed, approximately 90% were seen once. This CDR3 has 16 amino acids. Germline lookup yields CDR1 LNHNV and CDR2 YYDKDF (reference sequence). Trimming at V came to 1 base and at J to 7 bases, leaving 9 bases not matched to a gene. The rearrangement uses TRBV15 and TRBJ1-4, with 7 bases fitting TRBD1. The starting material was peripheral blood, obtained after pregnancy. The receptor comes from a female donor with multiple sclerosis, enrolled in a pregnancy study. This CDR3 reads CATSRGTTGNVEKLFF. The DNA for the CDR3 is TGTGCCACCAGCAGAGGCACGACAGGGAACGTTGAAAAACTGTTTTTT.